Presented here are 14 T cell receptor beta chains from one specimen sequenced in a study of shared clonotypes between healthy human individuals. Profiling relied on immunoSEQ multiplex PCR, and the TCRdb table lists in-frame clones only, not all of them. The data contain around 700,000 clones, 60% to 75% of them singletons. Sequencing was done on a sample of memory CD4+ T cells sorted from blood. As for subset: CD45RA-negative fraction. These receptors came from a woman in her thirties in good health.

The chain is built from TRBV6-5 and TRBJ1-2, with D perhaps matching TRBD1 (6 bases). Trimming took 6 bases from V and 5 from J, leaving 10 bases between them. The CDR3 has 12 residues. CDR1 is MNHEY and CDR2 is SVGAGI in the germline V gene. The chain's CDR3 is CASRDSIYGYTF. CDR3 DNA sequence: TGTGCCAGCAGGGACAGCATTTATGGCTACACCTTC.

The rearrangement uses TRBV11-3 and TRBJ2-3; 9 nucleotides match TRBD2. The J segment lost 3 bases and the V segment lost 1 base, leaving 2 bases of the junction unmatched. The germline V gene has CDR1 SGHNT and CDR2 YENEEA. The length of the CDR3 is 15 residues. The CDR3 loop reads CASSLGSGSTDTQYF. The CDR3 DNA reads as TGTGCCAGCAGCTTAGGTAGCGGGAGTACAGATACGCAGTATTTT.

This chain connects TRBV2 to TRBJ2-1; D unclear. The CDR3 length is 15 residues. Germline V gene sequence: CDR1 SNHLY, CDR2 FYNNEI. The ends were cut back, 3 bases at V and 0 bases at J, with 9 bases in the middle. As DNA, the CDR3 is TGTGCCAGCAGTGAGTACTTAAGCTCCTACAATGAGCAGTTCTTC. Amino acids: CASSEYLSSYNEQFF.

CDR3 sequence: CASRRDRGTVGVQPQHF. DNA for the CDR3: TGTGCCAGCAGACGGGACAGGGGCACGGTGGGTGTTCAGCCCCAGCATTTT. V gene TRBV7-2 combines with J gene TRBJ1-5; 10 positions match TRBD1. J gave up 6 bases and V 6 bases, and 14 bases lay outside the gene matches. The CDR3 extends over 17 amino acids. Germline lookup yields CDR1 SGHTA and CDR2 FQGNSA.

The table lists this clone with a count of one. CDR3 sequence (DNA): TGTGCCAGCAGCCTATCCGGGACAGACAATCAGCCCCAGCATTTT. It specifies CASSLSGTDNQPQHF. The chain links TRBV7-9 to TRBJ1-5, with TRBD1 matching 7 bases. Germline-derived CDR1 and CDR2 are SEHNR and FQNEAQ (reference sequence). This CDR3 comprises 15 residues. The V and J ends lost 5 bases and 3 bases, in that order; junction bases with no gene match: 7. The full variable domain, with the rest looked up from reference TRBV7-9 and TRBJ1-5, is DTGVSQNPRHKITKRGQNVTFRCDPISEHNRLYWYRQTLGQGPEFLTYFQNEAQLEKSRLLSDRFSAERPKGSFSTLEIQRTEQGDSAMYLCASSLSGTDNQPQHFGDGTRLSIL.

The chain couples TRBV5-1 to TRBJ2-3; TRBD2 agrees at 8 bases. Germline trimming cut 3 bases from V and 2 bases from J; bases unmatched to any gene: 5. The germline V gene encodes CDR1 SGHRS and CDR2 YFSETQ. This CDR3 comprises 15 residues. CDR3 sequence (DNA): TGCGCCAGCAGCTCACTAGCGGAACCCACAGATACGCAGTATTTT. Residues: CASSSLAEPTDTQYF.

The chain combines TRBV30 with TRBJ2-2, with D possibly TRBD2 on 6 matching bases. This CDR3 is 15 amino acids long. With 0 bases removed from V and 1 base from J, the gap between germline ends came to 9 bases. Germline V lookup: CDR1 GTSNPN, CDR2 SVGIG (reference sequence). The CDR3 loop reads CAWSVLRGNTGELFF. CDR3 nucleotide sequence: TGTGCCTGGAGTGTATTGCGGGGGAACACCGGGGAGCTGTTTTTT. The whole variable domain, remainder taken from reference TRBV30 and TRBJ2-2, is SQTIHQWPATLVQPVGSPLSLECTVEGTSNPNLYWYRQAAGRGLQLLFYSVGIGQISSEVPQNLSASRPQDRQFILSSKKLLLSDSGFYLCAWSVLRGNTGELFFGEGSRLTVL.

This chain's CDR3 is CASRQQGSGEKLFF. The CDR3, as DNA: TGTGCCAGCAGACAACAGGGATCGGGGGAAAAACTGTTTTTT. The chain couples TRBV7-9 to TRBJ1-4; D might be TRBD1 (6 bases). Deletions cut 6 bases from V and 8 bases from J, with 16 bases between. Germline CDR1 is SEHNR and CDR2 is FQNEAQ (reference sequence). The CDR3 is made up of 14 amino acids.

The V call is TRBV6-1, the J call TRBJ1-2, with 8 nucleotides matching TRBD1. V gave up 6 bases and J gave up 4 bases; unmatched junction bases: 7. In germline, CDR1 is MNHNS, CDR2 SASEGT. CDR3 size: 14 residues. As DNA, the CDR3 is TGTGCCAGCAGGAAACAGGGGGGAGGCTATGGCTACACCTTC. Translation: CASRKQGGGYGYTF.

J is TRBJ2-5 and V is TRBV11-2; TRBD2 matches 12 bases. V was pared by 8 bases and J by 5 bases, with 9 bases of the junction left unmatched. This CDR3 contains 15 residues. Germline V CDR1 and CDR2: SGHAT, FQNNGV. CDR3: CASSPGGTSGETQYF. DNA of the CDR3: TGTGCCAGCTCCCCGGGCGGGACTAGCGGGGAGACCCAGTACTTC.

V is TRBV19 and J is TRBJ2-6; possible D gene TRBD2, 6 bases. CDR3 length: 17 amino acids. Trimming cost V 7 bases and J 2 bases, with 18 bases left between them. Germline V CDR1 and CDR2: LNHDA, SQIVND (reference sequence). CDR3 coding DNA: TGTGCCAGTACCCTCTTCGGCGGGGCCGCTGGGGCCAACGTCCTGACTTTC. This codes for CASTLFGGAAGANVLTF.

The chain couples TRBV5-1 to TRBJ1-2; 8 bases map to TRBD1. V trimming: 4 bases; J trimming: 2 bases; junction bases outside the gene matches: 10. The CDR3 loop spans 16 amino acids. Germline V gene sequence: CDR1 SGHRS, CDR2 YFSETQ. In DNA form, the CDR3 reads TGCGCCAGCAGCGAAGGACCACGACAGGGGAACTATGGCTACACCTTC. Encoded protein: CASSEGPRQGNYGYTF.

The chain recombines TRBV2 with TRBJ1-3; D gene uncertain. CDR3 length: 11 amino acids. Germline lookup yields CDR1 SNHLY and CDR2 FYNNEI. Trimming stripped 5 bases from V and 8 bases from J, with 7 bases between. The CDR3 reads CASSSYYTIYF. Here the CDR3 DNA reads TGTGCCAGCAGTAGCTATTACACCATATATTTT.

The CDR3 DNA is TGTGCCAGCGGGACACACTTTAATGAGCAGTTCTTC. Translating it yields CASGTHFNEQFF. J is TRBJ2-1 and V is TRBV13, with D perhaps TRBD1 (6 bases). This CDR3 is built from 12 residues. CDR1 is PRHDT and CDR2 is FYEKMQ in the germline V gene (reference sequence). Trimming cost V 8 bases and J 7 bases, with 12 bases left between them.